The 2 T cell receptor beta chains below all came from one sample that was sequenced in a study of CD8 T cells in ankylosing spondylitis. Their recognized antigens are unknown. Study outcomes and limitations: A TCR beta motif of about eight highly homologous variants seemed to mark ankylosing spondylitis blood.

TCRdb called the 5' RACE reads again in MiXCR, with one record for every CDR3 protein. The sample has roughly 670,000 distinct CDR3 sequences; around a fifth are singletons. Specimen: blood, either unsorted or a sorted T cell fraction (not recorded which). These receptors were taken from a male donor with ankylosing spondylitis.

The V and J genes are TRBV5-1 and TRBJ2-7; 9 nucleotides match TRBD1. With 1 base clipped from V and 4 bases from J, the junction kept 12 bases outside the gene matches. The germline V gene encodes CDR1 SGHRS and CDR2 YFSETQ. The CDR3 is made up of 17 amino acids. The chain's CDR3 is CASSLNSRGGQGYEQYF. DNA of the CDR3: TGCGCCAGCAGCTTGAATTCGAGAGGGGGACAGGGTTACGAGCAGTACTTC.

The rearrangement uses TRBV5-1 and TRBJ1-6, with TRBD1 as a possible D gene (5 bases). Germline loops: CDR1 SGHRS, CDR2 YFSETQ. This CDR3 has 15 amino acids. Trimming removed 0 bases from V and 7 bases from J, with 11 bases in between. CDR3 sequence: CASSLGSGSNSPLHF. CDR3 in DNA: TGCGCCAGCAGCTTGGGGTCAGGGTCGAATTCACCCCTCCACTTT.